This T cell receptor beta chain was recovered during a study of cytomegalovirus exposure and HLA in healthy donors. Sequenced by immunoSEQ multiplex PCR; TCRdb stores in-frame clones only, minus some. The sample includes some 250,000 clones, around 87% of them seen just once. On this clone itself: Its antigen is unidentified.

General study results and limits: Confirmation in vitro established that a few CMV-associated chains were specific for CMV antigens. Researchers counted around 180 TCR beta chains as cytomegalovirus-associated.

V lost 6 bases, J lost 0 bases, and 6 bases lay in between. Germline CDR1 reads SEHNR; CDR2 reads FQNEAQ (reference sequence). The CDR3 sequence is 14 residues long. The sample taken for sequencing was PBMCs. The source is a woman under 40 in good health and CMV-seropositive. V usage is TRBV7-9 and J usage is TRBJ2-6, with D unclear. CDR3 protein: CASRESSGANVLTF. The DNA of the CDR3 is TGTGCCAGCAGGGAGAGCTCTGGGGCCAACGTCCTGACTTTC.